This TCR beta chain was captured by sequencing in a study of T cell repertoires in cytomegalovirus infection (dated by TCRdb to the late 2010s). Study-wide context: Recently identified HLA-C-restricted CMV epitopes, whose presentation resists viral immunomodulation, were targeted by peptide stimulations together with well-studied HLA-B-restricted epitopes. Donor HLA type was relevant to the analysis, because carriage of CMV infection together with the matching HLA type was indicated by public TCR beta signatures. Broad study findings and their caveats: Cumulative frequency of public TCR beta family members discriminated carriers of CMV infection plus the relevant HLA type in this cohort and an independent roughly 350-donor cohort. The ex vivo response was dominated by HLA-C-restricted CMV-specific TCR beta clonotypes, and the single most frequent clonotype in two of eight donors was supplied by these HLA-C-restricted clonotypes.

This clonotype was observed a handful of times. Its antigen target is currently unknown. No base-level quality is on record; no much larger clone is a single base apart. The intended sense of this specimen's treatment or condition label: in vitro stimulation with specific CMV peptide epitopes to enrich CMV-specific T cells. The listed sequencing device is Illumina HiSeq 1500. Using fastp at Q25 and MiXCR, TCRdb reprocessed the public reads and kept productive beta chains. Entries that share a CDR3 protein sequence are merged under the most common genes and DNA. The sample table holds about 770,000 distinct CDR3 sequences, of which about 28% were seen once. Over 10% of the sample lies in the top ten. From the cysteine up to the phenylalanine, the CDR3 has a length of 16 residues. Only CDR3 DNA remains: 48 bases, in frame from the first base. Ends trimmed: V by 4 bases, J by 8 bases; bases unmatched to a gene: 15. CDR1 is given as DFQATT and CDR2 as SNEGSKA, both from the germline V gene (reference sequence).

This chain joins TRBV20-1 to TRBJ1-4, with TRBD1 matching 8 junction bases. The receptor was derived from a human donor in good health (CMV status not recorded). Some clones in this sample may be carry-over from other donors' samples. Here the sequenced sample was cultured CD8+ T cells from PBMCs, taken from culture after CMV antigen stimulation. The CDR3 corresponds to CSATPDRAGDREKLFF. The DNA is as follows: TGCAGTGCTACCCCGGACAGGGCGGGCGATAGGGAAAAACTGTTTTTT.